A single sample gave rise to the 22 T cell receptor beta chains below, sequenced in a study of response to subunit inactivated influenza vaccine. TCRdb reprocessed the RT-PCR reads with MiXCR, giving one entry per CDR3 protein. This table holds 400,000 to 650,000 distinct CDR3 sequences, more than 7% found once. Here the sequenced sample was PBMCs from blood, taken 23 months after vaccination. The receptors shown here come from a man between 50 and 70 years old who received an inactivated influenza vaccine.

The chain uses TRBV7-8 and TRBJ2-7; 7 bases match TRBD1. The ends lost 5 bases at V and 5 bases at J; junction bases unmatched: 12. The germline CDR1 and CDR2 sequences are SGHVS and FQNEAQ. The CDR3 length is 15 residues. CDR3 DNA sequence: TGTGCCAGCAGCCTCGGCCAGGGGGTGATCCACGAGCAGTACTTC. It translates to CASSLGQGVIHEQYF.

The table lists this clonotype with many counts. The CDR3 loop reads CASSLNPPPYEQYF. The CDR3 DNA follows: TGTGCCAGCAGCTTAAACCCACCTCCCTACGAGCAGTACTTC. The J gene is TRBJ2-7, the V gene TRBV11-2; D unresolved. Deletions cut 2 bases from V and 2 bases from J, with 10 bases between. From germline, CDR1 is SGHAT and CDR2 FQNNGV. This CDR3 is built from 14 residues. The full variable domain, in which reference TRBV11-2 and TRBJ2-7 provide the parts outside the CDR3, is EAGVAQSPRYKIIEKRQSVAFWCNPISGHATLYWYQQILGQGPKLLIQFQNNGVVDDSQLPKDRFSAERLKGVDSTLKIQPAKLEDSAVYLCASSLNPPPYEQYFGPGTRLTVT.

The V gene is TRBV6-5, the J gene TRBJ2-7; D not certain. CDR3 length: 15 amino acids. Germline V gene lookup returns CDR1 MNHEY and CDR2 SVGAGI. V gave up 4 bases and J gave up 1 base, with 14 bases separating them. The CDR3 loop is CASSSPPDGSYEQYF. The CDR3 DNA reads as TGTGCCAGCAGTTCCCCCCCCGACGGATCCTACGAGCAGTACTTC.

The genes are TRBV2 and TRBJ2-3; 10 bases are shared with TRBD1. V lost 6 bases, J lost 4 bases, and 4 bases stayed unmatched. This CDR3 region has 14 residues. Germline CDR1 reads SNHLY; CDR2 reads FYNNEI. The CDR3 loop is CASRLGQGADTQYF. The CDR3, as DNA: TGTGCCAGCAGATTAGGACAGGGGGCAGATACGCAGTATTTT.

On this clonotype: This sequence may be a read error, since a much larger clone differs from it by one base. This rearrangement joins TRBV4-3 to TRBJ1-1, with no clear D. The CDR3 runs 13 residues. CDR1 and CDR2 from the germline V gene are LGHNA and YSLEER. The CDR3 bases are TGCACCAGCAGCCGTGCGGAGAACACTGAAGCTTTCTTT. Translating it yields CTSSRAENTEAFF.

This clonotype was recorded at least ten times. The V call is TRBV5-1, the J call TRBJ2-7; D perhaps matches TRBD2 (6 bases). CDR1 is SGHRS and CDR2 is YFSETQ in the germline V gene. V dropped 5 bases and J dropped 2 bases, with 11 bases sitting between them. This CDR3 has 13 residues. CDR3 DNA: TGCGCCAGCAGAGTAGCGGAAACCTACGAGCAGTACTTC. This sequence encodes CASRVAETYEQYF.

This clonotype was counted ten times or more. CDR3: CASSMTGAVGYTF. As DNA, the CDR3 is TGTGCCAGCAGCATGACAGGGGCGGTTGGCTACACCTTC. The rearrangement uses TRBV5-5 and TRBJ1-2, with TRBD1 matching over 8 bases. CDR1 SGHKS and CDR2 YYEKEE come from the germline V gene (reference sequence). V shed 4 bases, J shed 7 bases, and the junction held 6 bases outside the gene matches. The CDR3 contains 13 residues.

This clonotype was seen at least ten times. The V gene is TRBV6-4, the J gene TRBJ2-1; TRBD2 aligns across 12 bases. V dropped 4 bases and J dropped 5; count of bases not matched to a gene: 3. This CDR3 region has 15 residues. CDR1 and CDR2 from the germline V gene are MRHNA and SNTAGT. The CDR3 coding sequence is TGTGCCAGCAGTGCCGGACTAGCGGGAAACAATGAGCAGTTCTTC. As protein: CASSAGLAGNNEQFF.

On this clonotype: The junction differs from germline at one of its ends, possibly a read error. The chain employs TRBV4-3 and TRBJ1-3, with TRBD1 as a possible D gene (5 bases). CDR3 length: 18 residues. From germline, CDR1 is LGHNA and CDR2 YSLEER. In nucleotides, the CDR3 is TGCGCCAGCAGCCAAGATTTGGGGGACCCATACTCTGGAAGCACCATATATTTT. It is translated as CASSQDLGDPYSGSTIYF.

This clonotype was observed a handful of times. The chain combines TRBV5-1 with TRBJ2-1; TRBD2 might be the D (5 bases). The V end was cut by 0 bases, the J end by 3 bases, with 13 bases between. The V gene's germline CDR1 is SGHRS and CDR2 YFSETQ. This CDR3 comprises 16 residues. CDR3 loop: CASSLAGRVLYNEQFF. The CDR3 region has the DNA TGCGCCAGCAGCTTGGCCGGGCGGGTTCTCTACAATGAGCAGTTCTTC.

This chain links TRBV2 with TRBJ2-3, with 10 bases identical to TRBD2. CDR3 length: 15 amino acids. Germline V gene sequence: CDR1 SNHLY, CDR2 FYNNEI. With V trimmed by 0 bases and J by 6 bases, 3 bases remained unmatched. The CDR3 spells CASSEAPGLADTQYF. The CDR3 coding sequence is TGTGCCAGCAGTGAAGCCCCGGGACTAGCGGATACGCAGTATTTT.

This clonotype was found a few times. The CDR3 spells CASSLEPGTRNEKLFF. CDR3 in DNA: TGCGCCAGCAGCTTGGAACCCGGGACAAGAAATGAAAAACTGTTTTTT. The genes are TRBV5-1 and TRBJ1-4; TRBD1 might be the D (6 bases). Germline V gene lookup returns CDR1 SGHRS and CDR2 YFSETQ. The ends were cut back, 0 bases at V and 5 bases at J, with 14 bases in the middle. There are 16 residues in the CDR3.

V and J are TRBV28 and TRBJ2-1; TRBD1 matches 9 bases. V trimming: 6 bases; J trimming: 8 bases; junction bases outside the gene matches: 11. Germline values: CDR1 MDHEN, CDR2 SYDVKM. This CDR3 has 15 residues. CDR3 in DNA: TGTGCCAGCAGGGGTGGGGACAGGGTTATCCATGAGCAGTTCTTC. Protein product: CASRGGDRVIHEQFF.

The rearrangement uses TRBV20-1 and TRBJ2-5; possibly TRBD2 for D (6 bases). V shed 5 bases and J shed 3 bases, with 7 bases lying between them. CDR3 length equals 11 residues. Per germline, CDR1 DFQATT and CDR2 SNEGSKA (reference sequence). This CDR3 reads CSAPGEETQYF. The CDR3 coding sequence is TGCAGTGCTCCGGGGGAAGAGACCCAGTACTTC.

The V call is TRBV12-3 or TRBV12-4, the J call TRBJ2-7; D call uncertain. V was shortened by 3 bases and J by 9 bases, with 9 bases between the two germline ends. The CDR3 length is 11 residues. The CDR3 sequence: CASSFRGVQYF. Here the CDR3 DNA reads TGTGCCAGCAGTTTTCGTGGAGTGCAGTACTTC.

This clonotype showed up many times. This rearrangement joins TRBV9 to TRBJ2-3, with 10 nucleotides matching TRBD2. The V gene end was trimmed by 4 bases and the J gene end by 4 bases; junction bases not matched to a gene: 6. Germline V gives CDR1 SGDLS, CDR2 YYNGEE. The CDR3 loop spans 15 amino acids. The CDR3 nucleotides read TGTGCCAGCAGCTCTGGACTAGCGGCCCCAGATACGCAGTATTTT. Its protein is CASSSGLAAPDTQYF.

This clonotype has a handful of counts. The chain carries TRBV6-1 and TRBJ2-1; 8 bases align to TRBD1. This CDR3 contains 16 residues. The V gene's germline CDR1 is MNHNS and CDR2 SASEGT. V lost 3 bases, J lost 8 bases, and 12 bases stayed unmatched. The CDR3 protein is CASSEVGQVSTDEQFF. CDR3 sequence (DNA): TGTGCCAGCAGTGAGGTGGGACAGGTTTCAACCGATGAGCAGTTCTTC.

The chain carries TRBV19 and TRBJ1-1; D is undetermined. This CDR3 is 14 amino acids long. V was trimmed by 1 base and J by 5 bases, leaving 11 bases between them. Germline V gene sequence: CDR1 LNHDA, CDR2 SQIVND (reference sequence). In DNA, the CDR3 is TGTGCCAGTAGTATAGTTCCGGGTAGGACTGAAGCTTTCTTT. Its protein is CASSIVPGRTEAFF.

This clonotype appeared a few times. The chain has TRBV9 and TRBJ2-1; 9 bases are shared with TRBD2. The V gene end was trimmed by 0 bases and the J gene end by 4 bases; junction bases not matched to a gene: 5. Germline CDR1 is SGDLS and CDR2 is YYNGEE. This CDR3 spans 16 amino acids. CDR3 loop: CASSVGIAGVYNEQFF. The CDR3 DNA is TGTGCCAGCAGCGTAGGTATAGCGGGAGTGTACAATGAGCAGTTCTTC.

This clonotype showed up just a few times. This chain links TRBV12-3 or TRBV12-4 with TRBJ1-5; D call uncertain. CDR3 size: 11 residues. V lost 5 bases to trimming and J lost 10 bases, with 9 bases between them. CDR3 sequence: CASSGPGPQHF. In DNA form, the CDR3 reads TGTGCCAGCAGTGGGCCGGGACCCCAGCATTTT.

This clonotype was recorded at least ten times. The rearrangement links TRBV29-1 to TRBJ2-1; possibly TRBD1 or TRBD2 for D (7 bases each). The CDR3 loop spans 14 amino acids. V was shortened by 6 bases and J by 6 bases, with 18 bases between the two germline ends. Germline V gene data show CDR1 as SQVTM and CDR2 as ANQGSEA. The CDR3: CSVPRGEGGNEQFF. Here the CDR3 DNA reads TGCAGCGTCCCCAGGGGGGAGGGGGGCAATGAGCAGTTCTTC.

This clonotype was counted between two and nine times. The V gene is TRBV10-3, the J gene TRBJ2-1; the match to TRBD2 covers 8 bases. V dropped 5 bases and J dropped 7; count of bases not matched to a gene: 13. Germline loops: CDR1 ENHRY, CDR2 SYGVKD. The CDR3 loop spans 16 amino acids. CDR3 in amino acids: CAISIRDGGASNEQFF. The CDR3 region has the DNA TGTGCCATCAGTATCAGGGACGGGGGGGCCTCTAATGAGCAGTTCTTC.